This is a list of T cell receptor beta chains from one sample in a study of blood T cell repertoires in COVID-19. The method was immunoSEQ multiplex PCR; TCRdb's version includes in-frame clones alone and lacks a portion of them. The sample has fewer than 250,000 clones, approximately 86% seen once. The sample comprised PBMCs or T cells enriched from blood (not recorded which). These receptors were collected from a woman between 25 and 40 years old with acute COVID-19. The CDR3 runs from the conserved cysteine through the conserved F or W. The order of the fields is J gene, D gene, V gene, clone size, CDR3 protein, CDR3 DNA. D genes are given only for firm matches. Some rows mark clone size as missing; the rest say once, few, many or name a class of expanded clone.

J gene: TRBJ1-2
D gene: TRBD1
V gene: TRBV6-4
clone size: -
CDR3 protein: CASSDSTGLRYTF
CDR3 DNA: TGTGCCAGCAGTGACTCGACAGGGCTGCGCTACACCTTC

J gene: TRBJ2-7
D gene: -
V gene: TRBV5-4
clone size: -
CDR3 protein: CASSLDPGAYEQYF
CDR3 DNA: TGTGCCAGCAGCTTGGACCCAGGGGCCTACGAGCAGTACTTC

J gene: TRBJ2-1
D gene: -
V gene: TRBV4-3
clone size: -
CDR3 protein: CASSHPGDSNEQFF
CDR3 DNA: TGCGCCAGCAGCCATCCGGGGGATTCCAATGAGCAGTTCTTC

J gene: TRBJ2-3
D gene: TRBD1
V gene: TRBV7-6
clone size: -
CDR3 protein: CASSSPKTGIVTDTQYF
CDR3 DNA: TGTGCCAGCAGCTCCCCCAAGACAGGGATTGTGACAGATACGCAGTATTTT

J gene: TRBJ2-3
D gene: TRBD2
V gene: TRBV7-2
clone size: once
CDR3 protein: CASSFQTSGGDTQYF
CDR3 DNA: TGTGCCAGCAGCTTTCAGACTAGCGGGGGGGATACGCAGTATTTT

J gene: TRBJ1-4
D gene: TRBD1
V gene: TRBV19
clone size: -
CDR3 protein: CASCPDRGGEKLFF
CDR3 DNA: TGTGCCAGTTGTCCGGACAGGGGAGGCGAAAAACTGTTTTTT

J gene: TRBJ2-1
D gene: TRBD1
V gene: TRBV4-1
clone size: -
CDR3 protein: CASSQEASGTGDNNEQFF
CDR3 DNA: TGCGCCAGCAGCCAAGAAGCTTCCGGGACAGGGGATAACAATGAGCAGTTCTTC

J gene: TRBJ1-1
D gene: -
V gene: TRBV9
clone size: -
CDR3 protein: CASSQMNTEAFF
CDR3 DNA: TGTGCCAGCAGCCAAATGAACACTGAAGCTTTCTTT

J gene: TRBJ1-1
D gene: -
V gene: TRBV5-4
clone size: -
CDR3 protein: CASSLWGGISMMNTEAFF
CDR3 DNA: TGTGCCAGCAGCTTGTGGGGGGGGATTTCCATGATGAACACTGAAGCTTTCTTT

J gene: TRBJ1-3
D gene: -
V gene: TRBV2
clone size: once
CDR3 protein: CASSEVRGIRNTIYF
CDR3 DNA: TGTGCCAGCAGTGAAGTCCGGGGGATTCGAAACACCATATATTTT

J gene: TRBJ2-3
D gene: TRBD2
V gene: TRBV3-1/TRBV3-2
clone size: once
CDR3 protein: CASGGLASDTQYF
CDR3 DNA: TGTGCCAGCGGGGGACTAGCGTCAGATACGCAGTATTTT